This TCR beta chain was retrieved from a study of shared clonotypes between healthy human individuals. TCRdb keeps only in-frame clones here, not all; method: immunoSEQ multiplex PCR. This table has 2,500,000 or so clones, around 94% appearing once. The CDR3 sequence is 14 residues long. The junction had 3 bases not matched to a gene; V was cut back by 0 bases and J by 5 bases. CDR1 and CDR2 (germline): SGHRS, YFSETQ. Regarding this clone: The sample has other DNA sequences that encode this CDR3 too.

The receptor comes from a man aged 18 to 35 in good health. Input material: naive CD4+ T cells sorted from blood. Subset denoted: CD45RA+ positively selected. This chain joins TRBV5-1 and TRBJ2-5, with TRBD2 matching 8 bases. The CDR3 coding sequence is TGCGCCAGCAGCTTGGGTCGGGAGGGGGAGACCCAGTACTTC. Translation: CASSLGREGETQYF.